This T cell receptor (beta chain) was profiled in a study of human T cells and chemical hapten exposure. On the study more broadly: Upper-back patch tests with 0.01% DPC were read at 6 days. The variation in per-sample TCR yields arose mainly from small differences in pooled library volumes.

This clonotype appeared many times. TCRdb re-called the RACE reads through MiXCR, storing one row per CDR3 protein. The data hold about 82,000 distinct CDR3 sequences, with 10% to 15% observed a single time. This CDR3 is built from 14 residues. Germline trimming cut 3 bases from V and 2 bases from J; bases unmatched to any gene: 1. The V gene's germline CDR1 is SEHNR and CDR2 FQNEAQ (reference sequence). Time point denoted: patch test 3, about 24 weeks after DPC sensitization. Noted treatment: therapeutic diphenylcyclopropenone sensitization with weekly scalp DPC. Blood sampling preceded each patch test application. Every donor had alopecia and was 18 to 70 years old; all were suitable for DPC.

The chain employs TRBV7-9 and TRBJ1-5, with TRBD1 matching 7 bases. The sample was whole blood, taken in connection with sensitization to the hapten diphenylcyclopropenone (DPC). This TCR was recovered from a woman aged 50 to 60 with alopecia areata. Some clones in this sample may be carry-over from other donors' samples. The CDR3 reads CASSFGTGNQPQHF. The CDR3 coding sequence is TGTGCCAGCAGCTTCGGGACAGGCAATCAGCCCCAGCATTTT.